The clone carrying this TCR beta chain has at least ten counts. What it binds is unknown. This CDR3 is built from 11 residues. The V and J ends lost 3 bases and 6 bases respectively, with 2 bases between them. The data were obtained in a study of naive and memory T cell subsets. Overall study results and limits: Over 95% of naive TCR sequences appeared only once after error correction, unlike memory subsets. Possibly reflecting memory cells re-expressing CD45RA, a few larger clonotypes occurred in naive repertoires, especially CD8. From naive to CM, EM and EMRA, diversity decreased and Gini increased.

Both TRBC1 and TRBC2 were covered by a beta constant-region primer of two equimolar oligonucleotides. The ligated cDNA underwent four PCR rounds using SP2 and nested alpha and beta constant-region primers. TCRdb reprocessed the UMI-ligation and nested PCR reads via MiXCR and lists one record per CDR3 protein. The sample records 120,000 to 150,000 distinct CDR3 sequences, about a fifth being singletons. The chain combines TRBV12-3 or TRBV12-4 with TRBJ2-2; D is ambiguous. The sequence came from a human donor in good health. The sequencing input was naive CD8+ T cells from blood. The CDR3 reads CASSFPGELFF. The CDR3 DNA is TGTGCCAGCAGTTTCCCCGGGGAGCTGTTTTTT.